The T cell receptor beta chain described here comes from a study of regulatory T cells in long-lasting Graves disease. Study results and caveats: Analysis covered peripheral blood alone, not thyroid tissue. Persistent disease samples used TRBV28, TRBJ1-2 and TRBJ2-5 preferentially. Persistent Graves' patients showed less TCR diversity than newly diagnosed patients showed.

The TCR beta library used iRepertoire HTBI primers with Arm-PCR amplification of CDR3. Original methodology: The samples included approximately 60 TRBV and over 13 TRBJ segments. MiXCR, run by TCRdb on the multiplex PCR reads, gives a single entry per CDR3 protein. The V and J calls were not made by the authors but by TCRdb's processing. The sample lists hundreds of thousands of distinct CDR3 sequences, 15% to 19% seen once, with about 20% in the top ten. Noted time point: newly diagnosed GD, antithyroid drugs for less than 3 months. Making the TCR library involved RNA that had been extracted from PBMCs. Remarks on this clonotype: Its antigen is undetermined. This likely came from a read error, as a far larger clone is one base away.

This CDR3 contains 19 residues. Deletions cut 5 bases from V and 0 bases from J, with 20 bases between. Germline V gives CDR1 ENHRY, CDR2 SYGVKD. The TCR was taken from a female donor with Graves disease. Here the sequenced sample was peripheral blood mononuclear cells (PBMCs), taken at new diagnosis, from a patient treated with antithyroid drugs. The chain carries TRBV10-3 and TRBJ1-6, with D possibly matching TRBD1 (6 bases). CDR3 in DNA: TGTGCCATCAGTTTGACCACAGGGTTCGGGGACTCCTATAATTCACCCCTCCACTTT. It codes for CAISLTTGFGDSYNSPLHF.